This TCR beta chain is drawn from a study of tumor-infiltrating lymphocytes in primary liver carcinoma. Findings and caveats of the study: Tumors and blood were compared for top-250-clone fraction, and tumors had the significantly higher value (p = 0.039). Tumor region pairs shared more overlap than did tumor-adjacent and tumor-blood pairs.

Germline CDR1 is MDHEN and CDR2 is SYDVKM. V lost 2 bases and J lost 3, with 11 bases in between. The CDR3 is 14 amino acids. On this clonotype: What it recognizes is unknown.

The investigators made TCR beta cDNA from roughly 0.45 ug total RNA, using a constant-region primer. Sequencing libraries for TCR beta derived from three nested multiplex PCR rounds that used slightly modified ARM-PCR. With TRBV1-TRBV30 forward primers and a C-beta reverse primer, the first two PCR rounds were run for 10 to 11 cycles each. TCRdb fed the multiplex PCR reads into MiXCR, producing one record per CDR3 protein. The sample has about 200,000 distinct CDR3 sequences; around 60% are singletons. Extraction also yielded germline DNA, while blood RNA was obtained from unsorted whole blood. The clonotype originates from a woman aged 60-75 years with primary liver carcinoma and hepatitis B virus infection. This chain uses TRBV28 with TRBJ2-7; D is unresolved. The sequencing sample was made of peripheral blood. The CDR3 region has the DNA TGTGCCAGCAGTTTACCGATAGACGACTACGAGCAGTACTTC. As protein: CASSLPIDDYEQYF.